This T cell receptor (beta chain) came from a study of OX40 agonist ivuxolimab in advanced cancers. Some background on the complete study: Ivuxolimab was a fully human IgG2 agonistic monoclonal antibody targeting the costimulatory receptor OX40 (CD134). Among the 52 dose-escalation patients, some 20 had hepatocellular carcinoma, roughly 15 melanoma, 9 renal cell carcinoma and 9 head and neck cancer. Partial responses were achieved by three dose-escalation patients, of whom one had hepatocellular carcinoma and two had cutaneous melanoma. The monotherapy dose-escalation portion (N of about 50 patients) of the phase I ivuxolimab trial is reported in the paper. In the dose-escalation cohort, approximately 82% of patients were male, and the mean age was roughly 56 years with a range of roughly 23 to 79. Patients were allowed to have had prior anti-PD-1, anti-PD-L1 or anti-CTLA-4 therapy, and roughly two fifths of the dose-escalation patients had been treated with checkpoint inhibitors. The point of sequencing TCRbeta in the periphery was to test whether ivuxolimab changed TCR sequence diversity and drove clonal T-cell expansion. Intravenous ivuxolimab was administered to patients every 2 weeks at six dose levels: 0.01, 0.1, 0.3, 1.5, 3 and 10 mg/kg. Overall study outcomes, separate from this receptor: Partial responders in the 0.1-3.0 mg/kg groups had among the lowest normalized peripheral clonal expansion, especially among CD8+ T cells. After ivuxolimab, CD8+ T cells had more expanded clones than CD4+ T cells on average. Which antigens the clonally expanded peripheral T cells were specific for was not determined. Low levels of normalized T-cell clonal expansion were also seen in some patients who did not respond. At doses of 0.1 to 3.0 mg/kg, clonal expansion of both CD4+ and CD8+ blood T cells was observed from baseline to week 6.

Regarding this clone: Its antigen is still unknown. The record has no base qualities; no much larger clone is one base away.

Taken from cysteine to phenylalanine, the CDR3 has 17 residues. Here the CDR3 DNA is all that survives: 51 bases in frame from base 1. For CDR1 and CDR2, the germline V gene (reference sequence) lists SGHAT and FQDESV. The junction shows trimming of 3 bases on V and 1 base on J, plus 18 bases between the germline ends. The trial excluded patients who had a history of autoimmune disease or who were on systemic immunosuppression. In every dose cohort, peripheral blood was drawn for TCR sequencing at baseline, cycle 4 day 1, and cycle 7 day 1. The samples were drawn from a first-in-human, open-label, multicenter phase I dose-escalation trial of ivuxolimab. Adults with locally advanced or metastatic head and neck squamous cell, hepatocellular, melanoma or renal cell carcinoma were enrolled in the trial. Before TCR sequencing, CD4+ T cells and CD8+ T cells from peripheral blood were sorted into separate populations.

Genomic DNA was extracted from sorted cells for sequencing of the TCRbeta CDR3 region. The immunoSEQ Assay was used to sequence the TCRbeta CDR3 regions. Drawn from immuneACCESS, this table holds only the in-frame rearrangements with V and J called that TCRdb kept. Clones are partly lost; checked studies trace under half to an unresolved V gene and leave the rest unexplained. Within this sample are 40,000 to 60,000 clones, with roughly 93% of them counted one time only. Almost 25% of the sample is held by the ten biggest clonotypes. This clonotype was sampled from an adult with an advanced solid tumor such as melanoma, head and neck, liver or kidney cancer. Material: CD4+ or CD8+ T cells sorted from blood, obtained in a trial of the OX40 agonist ivuxolimab. This chain joins TRBV11-1 to TRBJ2-5; TRBD2 is a possible D gene, resting on 6 matching bases. The encoded CDR3 is CASSLDRERGSQETQYF. The DNA is as follows: TGTGCCAGCAGCTTGGACCGGGAGAGGGGAAGCCAAGAGACCCAGTACTTC.